This T cell receptor beta chain was obtained from a study of blood T cell repertoires in COVID-19 (TCRdb year 2020). Background on the whole study: Collaborator samples came from the United States, Italy and Spain and covered acute and convalescent phases of COVID-19. The material from the prospective study consisted of cDNA or gDNA derived from T cells, B-cell-depleted T cells, or PBMCs. Subjects who had been exposed to COVID-19, were actively infected with it, or had recovered from it provided the deeply sampled blood TCRbeta repertoires that made up the dataset. The repertoires were released in a freely available public database meant as a resource for research on the immune response to SARS-CoV-2. Samples came from the ongoing ImmuneRACE study (first 160 participants) plus 1,254 subjects from 6 global collaborators. The sample metadata nearly always contained a de-identified subject ID, COVID-19 status, age in years and sex. HLA class I and class II types, where available, came from metadata supplied by the sample provider rather than from assay-based typing. The investigation overall reported the following: Clinical and demographic metadata were provided uncurated, with the amount varying by source and participant.

TCRbeta CDR3 regions were amplified from genomic DNA by means of the immunoSEQ Assay, a bias-controlled multiplex PCR. For the original study's pipeline: Nucleated cell counts per sample were estimated from amplification of reference gene primers within the assay. To quantify the absolute abundance of each unique TCRbeta CDR3 rearrangement, sequence reads were collapsed and filtered. For each sample, productive Simpson clonality was calculated as the square root of Simpson's diversity index across productive rearrangements. Entries here come from immuneACCESS through TCRdb and include only in-frame sequences with V and J called. Some clones fail to appear in such tables; in the studies checked, an unresolved V gene covers under half of the shortfall, and the cause of the remainder is unknown. V, J and clone size were drawn from that table, and D and trimming were deduced from the DNA. This sample is represented by about 290,000 clones; roughly 91% of them were singletons. The ten biggest clones cover over 8.5% of the sample.

One collaborating source in Seattle enrolled patients during active infection and followed them longitudinally through the course of disease. Whole blood was collected in K2EDTA tubes by collaborating institutions according to the institutions' own protocols. Collaborator samples were shipped for TCRbeta analysis as frozen whole blood, isolated PBMCs, or DNA extracted from either sample type. CDR1 and CDR2 (SEHNR, FQNEAQ) derive from the germline V gene (reference sequence). Trimming leaves V shorter by 3 bases and J shorter by 8 bases, with the junction holding 5 bases beyond the gene matches. The CDR3 starts with the cysteine, ends with the phenylalanine, and has 14 residues. Just CDR3 DNA is preserved here, 42 bases in frame from base 1. To note about this clone: Its antigen is unknown. No base qualities exist here, and no much larger clone lies one base off it.

The sequencing input was peripheral blood. This TCR derives from a woman aged 25 to 45 with COVID-19, enrolled during active disease. This sequence uses TRBV7-9 and TRBJ2-4; the central 9 bases match TRBD1. The CDR3 loop reads CASSFRDREDIQYF. The bases read TGTGCCAGCAGCTTCCGGGACAGGGAAGACATTCAGTACTTC.